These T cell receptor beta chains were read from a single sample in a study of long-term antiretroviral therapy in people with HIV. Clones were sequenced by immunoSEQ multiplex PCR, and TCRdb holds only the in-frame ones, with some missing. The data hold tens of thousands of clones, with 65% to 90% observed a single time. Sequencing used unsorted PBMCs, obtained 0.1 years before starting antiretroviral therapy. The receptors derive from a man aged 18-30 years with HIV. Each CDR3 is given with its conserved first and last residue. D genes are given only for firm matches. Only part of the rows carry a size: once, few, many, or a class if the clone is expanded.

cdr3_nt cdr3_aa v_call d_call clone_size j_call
TGTGCCACCCCGCGAACCCGGGGTAACACTGAAGCTTTCTTT CATPRTRGNTEAFF TRBV2 NA NA TRBJ1-1
TGTGCCTGCGCGTCGGGCAGCAATCAGCCCCAGCATTTT CACASGSNQPQHF TRBV30 NA NA TRBJ1-5
TGTGCCAGCTTCGGGGGCGCCGGTTCAACTGAAGCTTTCTTT CASFGGAGSTEAFF TRBV6-1 NA NA TRBJ1-1
TGTGCCAGCAGCTTACGTAGGGGACTGCACCAAGAGACCCAGTACTTC CASSLRRGLHQETQYF TRBV5-4 NA NA TRBJ2-5
TGTGCCTGGGGCCCCTTCGCGGTCCGCGACAATGAGCAGTTCTTC CAWGPFAVRDNEQFF TRBV30 NA once TRBJ2-1
TGTGCCAGCAGCTTAGGGGTTTTAGCGGGGACGGGGTACCAAGAGACCCAGTACTTC CASSLGVLAGTGYQETQYF TRBV7-9 TRBD2 NA TRBJ2-5
TGTGCCAGCAGTTCTCCGGGACAGAACTATGGCTACACCTTC CASSSPGQNYGYTF TRBV28 TRBD1 NA TRBJ1-2
TGTGCCAGCAGTTACCCGGGAGGGACGCCCTTTTACTTC CASSYPGGTPFYF TRBV6-6 TRBD2 NA TRBJ2-4
TGTGCCAGCTCACCGGACTCCGGGCTAGCGGGGGAAAGCTCCTACAATGAGCAGTTCTTC CASSPDSGLAGESSYNEQFF TRBV18 TRBD2 NA TRBJ2-1
TGTGCCAGCGGAGACAGGGGACGCACAGATACGCAGTATTTT CASGDRGRTDTQYF TRBV5-4 TRBD1 NA TRBJ2-3
TGTGCCAGCAGTTTCGGGGGGGGCGCATACGAGCAGTACTTC CASSFGGGAYEQYF TRBV27 TRBD2 NA TRBJ2-7
TGTGCCAGCAGCTTAGCAGGGGATGATGGCTACACCTTC CASSLAGDDGYTF TRBV7-9 NA few TRBJ1-2
TGTGCCAGCAGCCAACCGGGACTAGCGGGGAGTACAGGAGAGCAGTTCTTC CASSQPGLAGSTGEQFF TRBV5-4 TRBD2 NA TRBJ2-1
TGTGCCAGCAGCTTTCCTGGCGAGGTGGCAGATACGCAGTATTTT CASSFPGEVADTQYF TRBV13 NA NA TRBJ2-3
TGCGCCAGCAGCCAAGCTTGGGCAGGCCCGGGGTATGGCTACACCTTC CASSQAWAGPGYGYTF TRBV4-3 NA NA TRBJ1-2
TGTGCCAGTAGTACGGGACTAGCGGTTCCCTTAGAAGAGACCCAGTACTTC CASSTGLAVPLEETQYF TRBV19 TRBD2 NA TRBJ2-5
TGTGCCACCGACGGACTCTCTGGAAACACCATATATTTT CATDGLSGNTIYF TRBV30 NA once TRBJ1-3
TGTGCCAGCAGCCACCCTACTAGCGGGAGGGCCGACAATGAGCAGTTCTTC CASSHPTSGRADNEQFF TRBV7-9 TRBD2 NA TRBJ2-1
TGTGCCAGCAGCTTAGTCGCGGGGGGTCTCTACAATGAGCAGTTCTTC CASSLVAGGLYNEQFF TRBV7-9 TRBD2 NA TRBJ2-1
TGTGCCAGCACACTATTGGGGGGAGTCGATGAGCAGTTCTTC CASTLLGGVDEQFF TRBV5-5 NA NA TRBJ2-1
TGCGCCAGCAGCCAAATAGGGGGCCGACAGCCCCAGCATTTT CASSQIGGRQPQHF TRBV4-1 TRBD1 NA TRBJ1-5
TGCGCCAGCAGCCAAGATCCCTACTCGGATGGCTACACCTTC CASSQDPYSDGYTF TRBV4-3 NA NA TRBJ1-2
TGTGCCAGCAGTGTGGGGGGGCAGAGTCCGTACTCGTACTTC CASSVGGQSPYSYF TRBV28 NA NA TRBJ2-7
TGTGCCAGCAGCTTAGGAGGGACCGGGGAGCTGTTTTTT CASSLGGTGELFF TRBV7-6 NA NA TRBJ2-2
TGTGCCAGCAGCTTGGGGCAGTTAACCAATGAGCAGTTCTTC CASSLGQLTNEQFF TRBV5-4 NA NA TRBJ2-1
TGTGCCAGCAAAATAGCGGGAGGAGAAACCGGGGAGCTGTTTTTT CASKIAGGETGELFF TRBV28 TRBD2 once TRBJ2-2
TGTGCCAGCAGGACCACGGGGGCCGGGGAGCTGTTTTTT CASRTTGAGELFF TRBV7-2 NA NA TRBJ2-2
TGTGCCAGCAGCTTAGGACTCGCGGGAGGACCCTACGAGCAGTACTTC CASSLGLAGGPYEQYF TRBV7-2 TRBD2 NA TRBJ2-7
TGTGCCAGCAGCCCTACTCGGACAGGGGGCGGCCACGAGCAGTACTTC CASSPTRTGGGHEQYF TRBV9 TRBD1 NA TRBJ2-7
TGCGCCAGCAGCCAAGACCGAGCGGGACCGTCTTCCTACGAGCAGTACTTC CASSQDRAGPSSYEQYF TRBV5-1 TRBD2 NA TRBJ2-7
TGTGCCAGCAGACCCCGTGGGATCTATAATTCACCCCTCCACTTT CASRPRGIYNSPLHF TRBV6-5 NA once TRBJ1-6
TGTGCCAGCACTCATCGCCAGGCGGGTAACTATGGCTACACCTTC CASTHRQAGNYGYTF TRBV9 NA NA TRBJ1-2
TGTGCCAGCAGTTGGGGGCAGGGTGAGCAGTTCTTC CASSWGQGEQFF TRBV28 NA NA TRBJ2-1
TGTGCCAGCAGTTACCGGGGACTAGCGGGTGAAAAGCAGTTCTTC CASSYRGLAGEKQFF TRBV6-5 TRBD2 NA TRBJ2-1
TGTGCCAGCAGCTTAGGCCGGGGGGATGGCTACACCTTC CASSLGRGDGYTF TRBV13 NA NA TRBJ1-2
TGTGCCAGCAGTTTTCACAGGGGGCCGAATCAGCCCCAGCATTTT CASSFHRGPNQPQHF TRBV28 TRBD1 medium-sized TRBJ1-5
TGTGCCAGCAGCTTAGGGGCAGGGACGGCTTTCTTT CASSLGAGTAFF TRBV7-9 NA NA TRBJ1-1
TGTGCCAGCAGCGTTGGGACAGGGGGCACTGAAGCTTTCTTT CASSVGTGGTEAFF TRBV9 TRBD1 NA TRBJ1-1
TGTGCTAGTGGTTCGGACGGACCCGGGGAGCTGTTTTTT CASGSDGPGELFF TRBV12-5 NA NA TRBJ2-2
TGTGCCAGCAGCCCGAAGGGTAGAGGGGGGGACTATGGCTACACCTTC CASSPKGRGGDYGYTF TRBV7-9 NA few TRBJ1-2
TGTGCCATCAGTGAGTCGTCTTTTAAGGGACAGGCCCCCTATAGCAATCAGCCCCAGCATTTT CAISESSFKGQAPYSNQPQHF TRBV10-3 TRBD1 NA TRBJ1-5
TGTGCCAGCAGCTACCGACTCCGGGACAGGGGGCCCTGGTTGCAGTACTTC CASSYRLRDRGPWLQYF TRBV5-8 TRBD1 NA TRBJ2-7
TGTGCCAGCAGTGAAGCCCCTACGGGTAGCTCCTATAATTCACCCCTCCACTTT CASSEAPTGSSYNSPLHF TRBV6-1 NA NA TRBJ1-6
TGTGCCAGCAGTTACTCGAAAGGAGGAGGCACAGATACGCAGTATTTT CASSYSKGGGTDTQYF TRBV6-5 NA NA TRBJ2-3
TGCGCCAGCAGCCAACGAGACACCGGGGAGCTGTTTTTT CASSQRDTGELFF TRBV4-1 NA NA TRBJ2-2
TGTGCCAGCAGCTCGGGACCGGCGATCACTGAAGCTTTCTTT CASSSGPAITEAFF TRBV7-9 NA NA TRBJ1-1
TGTGCCAGCCGAGGATTCCGGGGCAGTGACTATGGCTACACCTTC CASRGFRGSDYGYTF TRBV7-9 NA NA TRBJ1-2
TGTGCCAGCGGCGGACTTGAGGTGTACGAGCAGTACTTC CASGGLEVYEQYF TRBV6-6 NA NA TRBJ2-7
TGTGCTAGTGGGTGGGGACAGGGCTACGAGCAGTACTTC CASGWGQGYEQYF TRBV12-5 TRBD1 NA TRBJ2-7
TGTGCCAGCCGGAGTCGGGAGGCGTCCTACAATGAGCAGTTCTTC CASRSREASYNEQFF TRBV18 TRBD2 NA TRBJ2-1
TGTGCCAGCAGCCCGCCCAGTAGCAATCAGCCCCAGCATTTT CASSPPSSNQPQHF TRBV28 NA NA TRBJ1-5
TGTGCCAGCCGCCCACAGGCGTACAATGAGCAGTTCTTC CASRPQAYNEQFF TRBV9 NA NA TRBJ2-1
TGTGCCAGCAGCTTTCGGACTAAAGGGCGCCATACGCAGTATTTT CASSFRTKGRHTQYF TRBV5-4 NA NA TRBJ2-3
TGTGCCACCAGCGGGGAGGGGAACTACAATGAGCAGTTCTTC CATSGEGNYNEQFF TRBV15 TRBD2 NA TRBJ2-1
TGTGCCAGCAGTGTGACAGGCTCCTACGAGCAGTACTTC CASSVTGSYEQYF TRBV27 NA NA TRBJ2-7
TGTGCCAGCAGCTTCCAGCGGGGGATGGGCGGAGCAGATACGCAGTATTTT CASSFQRGMGGADTQYF TRBV11-1 TRBD2 NA TRBJ2-3
TGTGCCTGGAGTGCGGTTTACAATCAGCCCCAGCATTTT CAWSAVYNQPQHF TRBV30 NA NA TRBJ1-5